This TCR beta chain appears in the sequencing data of a study of blood T cell repertoires in COVID-19 (dated by TCRdb to about 2020). About the study as a whole: Samples covering the acute and convalescent phases of COVID-19 were provided by collaborators in the United States, Italy and Spain. The material from the prospective study consisted of cDNA or gDNA derived from T cells, B-cell-depleted T cells, or PBMCs. Deeply sampled blood TCRbeta repertoires from subjects exposed to, actively infected with, or recovered from COVID-19 were included in the dataset. The repertoires were released in a freely available public database meant as a resource for research on the immune response to SARS-CoV-2. Samples were obtained from the ongoing ImmuneRACE study (first 160 participants) and from about 1,300 subjects provided by 6 global collaborators. Sample metadata almost always included a de-identified subject ID, COVID-19 status, age in years and sex. Where HLA class I and class II types were available, the types were taken from metadata supplied by the sample provider, not from assay-based typing.

Whole blood was collected in K2EDTA tubes by collaborating institutions according to the institutions' own protocols. For TCRbeta analysis, collaborator samples were shipped as frozen whole blood, as isolated PBMCs, or as DNA extracted from either sample type. With respect to this clone: The clone's antigen remains unknown. No much larger clonotype is one base removed from it; base qualities were not supplied.

Trimming leaves V shorter by 4 bases and J shorter by 4 bases, with the junction holding 6 bases beyond the gene matches. The cysteine opens and the phenylalanine closes a CDR3 of 15 amino acids. The DNA shown is the 45-base CDR3, in frame from base 1. Reading the germline V gene (reference sequence) gives CDR1 LNHDA and CDR2 SQIVND. What the study reported, not specific to this receptor: How much clinical and demographic metadata was included differed by source and by participant, and the metadata was provided uncurated.

TCRbeta CDR3 regions were amplified from genomic DNA by means of the immunoSEQ Assay, a bias-controlled multiplex PCR. The published analysis was carried out like this. Nucleated cell counts per sample were estimated from amplification of reference gene primers within the assay. Sequence reads were collapsed and filtered to measure the absolute abundance of every unique TCRbeta CDR3 rearrangement. Productive Simpson clonality was computed per sample as the square root of Simpson's diversity index over productive rearrangements. Held by TCRdb, this immuneACCESS table contains in-frame sequences only and omits some clones. Under half of the omission traces to an unresolved V gene where checked; the cause of the rest is unknown. The D gene and trimming were derived from the DNA, and the V and J assignments and clone size from that table. This sample is represented by under 200,000 clones; about 87% of them were singletons. Clones ranked in the top ten supply roughly 25% of the sample.

The rearrangement joined TRBV19 to TRBJ1-1; 10 middle bases align to TRBD1. Sequencing was carried out using peripheral blood. The clonotype comes from a man in his sixties with acute or convalescent COVID-19. CDR3 reads: CASSTLRTGGTEAFF. The nucleotide sequence reads TGTGCCAGTAGTACACTTCGGACAGGGGGCACTGAAGCTTTCTTT.